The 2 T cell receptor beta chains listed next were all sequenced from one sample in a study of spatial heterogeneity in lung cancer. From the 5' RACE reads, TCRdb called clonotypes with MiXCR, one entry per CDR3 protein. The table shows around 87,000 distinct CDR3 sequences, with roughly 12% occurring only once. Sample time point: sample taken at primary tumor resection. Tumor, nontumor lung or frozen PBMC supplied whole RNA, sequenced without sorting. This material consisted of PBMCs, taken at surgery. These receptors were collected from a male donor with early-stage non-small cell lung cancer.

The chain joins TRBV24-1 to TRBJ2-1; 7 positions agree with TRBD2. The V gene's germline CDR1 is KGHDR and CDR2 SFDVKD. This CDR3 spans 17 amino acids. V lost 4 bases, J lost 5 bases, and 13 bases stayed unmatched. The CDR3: CATSDPIKRGKNNEQFF. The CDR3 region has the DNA TGTGCCACCAGTGACCCGATTAAGCGGGGCAAAAACAATGAGCAGTTCTTC.

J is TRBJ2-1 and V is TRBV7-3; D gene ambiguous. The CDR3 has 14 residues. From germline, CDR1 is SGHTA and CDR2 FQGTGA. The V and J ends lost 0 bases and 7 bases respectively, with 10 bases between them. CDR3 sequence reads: CASSLTATVNEQFF. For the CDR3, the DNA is TGTGCCAGCAGCTTAACGGCTACGGTTAATGAGCAGTTCTTC.